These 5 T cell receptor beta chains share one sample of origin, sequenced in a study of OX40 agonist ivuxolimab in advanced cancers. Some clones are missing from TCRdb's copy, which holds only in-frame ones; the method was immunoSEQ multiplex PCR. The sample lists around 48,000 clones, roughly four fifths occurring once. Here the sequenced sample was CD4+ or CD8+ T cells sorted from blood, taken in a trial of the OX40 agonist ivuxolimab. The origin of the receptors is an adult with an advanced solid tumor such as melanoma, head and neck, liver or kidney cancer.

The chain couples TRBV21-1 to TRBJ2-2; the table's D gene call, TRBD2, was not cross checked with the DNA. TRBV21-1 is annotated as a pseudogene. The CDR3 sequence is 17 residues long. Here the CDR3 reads CASSPLGGGPNTGELFF. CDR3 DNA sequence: TGTGCCAGCAGCCCACTGGGGGGAGGGCCGAACACCGGGGAGCTGTTTTTT.

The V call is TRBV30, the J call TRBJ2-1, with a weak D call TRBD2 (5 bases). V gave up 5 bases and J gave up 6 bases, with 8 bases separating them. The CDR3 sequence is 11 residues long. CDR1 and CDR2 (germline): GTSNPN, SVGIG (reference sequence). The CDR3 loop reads CAWEGINEQFF. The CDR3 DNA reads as TGTGCCTGGGAGGGTATCAATGAGCAGTTCTTC.

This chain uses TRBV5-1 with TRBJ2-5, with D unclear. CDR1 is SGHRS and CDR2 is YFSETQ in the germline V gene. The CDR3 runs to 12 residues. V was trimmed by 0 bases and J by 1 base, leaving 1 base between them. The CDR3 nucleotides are TGCGCCAGCAGCTTGGCCCAAGAGACCCAGTACTTC. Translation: CASSLAQETQYF.

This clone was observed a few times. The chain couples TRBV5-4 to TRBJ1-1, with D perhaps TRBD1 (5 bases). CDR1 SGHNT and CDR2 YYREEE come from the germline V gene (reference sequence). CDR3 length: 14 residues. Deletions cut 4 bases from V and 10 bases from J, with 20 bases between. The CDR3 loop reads CASSGGGLDRGAFF. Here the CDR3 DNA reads TGTGCCAGCAGCGGGGGAGGATTAGATAGGGGAGCTTTCTTT.

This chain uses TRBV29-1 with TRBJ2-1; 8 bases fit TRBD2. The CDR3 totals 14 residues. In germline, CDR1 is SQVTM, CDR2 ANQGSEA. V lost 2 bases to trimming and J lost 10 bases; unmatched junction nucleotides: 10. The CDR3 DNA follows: TGCAGCGTTGAACCTCCTACTAGCGGAGGGGAGCAGTTCTTC. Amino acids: CSVEPPTSGGEQFF.